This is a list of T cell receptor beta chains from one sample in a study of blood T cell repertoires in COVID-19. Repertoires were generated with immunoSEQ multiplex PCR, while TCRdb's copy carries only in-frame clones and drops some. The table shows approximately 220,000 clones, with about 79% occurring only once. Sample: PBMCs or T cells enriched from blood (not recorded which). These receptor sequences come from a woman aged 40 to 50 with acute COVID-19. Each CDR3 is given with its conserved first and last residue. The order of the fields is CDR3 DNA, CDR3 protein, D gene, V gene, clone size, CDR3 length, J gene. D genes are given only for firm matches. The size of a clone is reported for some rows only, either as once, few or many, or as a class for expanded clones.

TGCGCCAGCAGCCAAGATGAATCGGGACTCTATGGCTACACCTTC,CASSQDESGLYGYTF,NA,TRBV4-1,once,15,TRBJ1-2
TGTGCCAGCAGTCCGACAGAGACACTCACAGATACGCAGTATTTT,CASSPTETLTDTQYF,NA,TRBV28,once,15,TRBJ2-3
TGTGCCAGCAGTGAACTAGCTTTGTCCTACAATGAGCAGTTCTTC,CASSELALSYNEQFF,NA,TRBV6-1,NA,15,TRBJ2-1
TGTGCCTGGAGTGATCCTAGCGGGTATAAAGAGACCCAGTACTTC,CAWSDPSGYKETQYF,TRBD2,TRBV30,NA,15,TRBJ2-5
TGTGCCAGCAGCCCCCAAGACACGTATGGCTACACCTTC,CASSPQDTYGYTF,NA,TRBV7-3,NA,13,TRBJ1-2
TGTGCCAGCAGCGTACAAGTTGGAGGGGAAAAACTGTTTTTT,CASSVQVGGEKLFF,NA,TRBV11-2,NA,14,TRBJ1-4
TGTGCCTGGAGCCGCGGGACTCCAGCTAACTATGGCTACACCTTC,CAWSRGTPANYGYTF,NA,TRBV30,once,15,TRBJ1-2
TGTGCCAGCAGCTTAGCGTCTAGCGGGGGGGCCGCGAACACCGGGGAGCTGTTTTTT,CASSLASSGGAANTGELFF,TRBD2,TRBV7-2,few,19,TRBJ2-2
TGTGCCAGCAGCCATGAGCGACGAGAGGGCGCCACCGGGGAGCTGTTTTTT,CASSHERREGATGELFF,NA,TRBV3-1/TRBV3-2,NA,17,TRBJ2-2
TGTGCCAGCAGCGGGGGACTCCAAGCAGCCTACGAGCAGTACTTC,CASSGGLQAAYEQYF,NA,TRBV5-4,NA,15,TRBJ2-7
TGTGCCAGCAGCCAAATCACAGGGGTAGGAGAAAAACTGTTTTTT,CASSQITGVGEKLFF,TRBD1,TRBV3-1/TRBV3-2,once,15,TRBJ1-4
TGTGCCAGCAGCCGCGAAGCGAGACGGGGGGCGGACGAGCAGTACTTC,CASSREARRGADEQYF,NA,TRBV11-2,once,16,TRBJ2-7
TGTGCCAGCTCGCGAGAGCACAGTGGAGCTTTCTTT,CASSREHSGAFF,NA,TRBV18,NA,12,TRBJ1-1
TGTGCCAGCAGCTTGGGTCCGGGGCGGGGAGAGCAGTACTTC,CASSLGPGRGEQYF,NA,TRBV5-4,NA,14,TRBJ2-7
TGTGCCAGCAGCTCCTCCACAGGGTCGGGCGGCTACACCTTC,CASSSSTGSGGYTF,NA,TRBV7-8,few,14,TRBJ1-2
TGTGCCAGCAGTGGCTTAGGGGTTGAGCAGTTCTTC,CASSGLGVEQFF,NA,TRBV2,NA,12,TRBJ2-1
TGTGCCAGCAGCACTTCCAGCCGCGGTAAACCGGGGGAGCAGTACTTC,CASSTSSRGKPGEQYF,NA,TRBV11-2,few,16,TRBJ2-7
TGTGCCAGCAGCTCGACGGGACAGTTTAATTCACCCCTCCACTTT,CASSSTGQFNSPLHF,TRBD1,TRBV11-1,NA,15,TRBJ1-6
TGTGCCTGGAGTGTTCGGTCAGGCCACTATGGCTACACCTTC,CAWSVRSGHYGYTF,NA,TRBV30,NA,14,TRBJ1-2
TGTGCCAGCAGCCAAGGACAGGGGCGGAATAATTCACCCCTCCACTTT,CASSQGQGRNNSPLHF,TRBD1,TRBV3-1/TRBV3-2,few,16,TRBJ1-6
TGTGCCAGCAGCCATACTAGAAACACCATATATTTT,CASSHTRNTIYF,NA,TRBV5-6,NA,12,TRBJ1-3
TGTGCCAGCAGTTTATTCGAGAGCGCAAACCAGGCTTTCTTT,CASSLFESANQAFF,NA,TRBV27,NA,14,TRBJ1-1
TGTGCCAGCAGCGGTGGGGGGATTCGTAATTCACCCCTCCACTTT,CASSGGGIRNSPLHF,NA,TRBV9,NA,15,TRBJ1-6
TGTGCCAGCTCACCCGGACTAGCAGAGGGTTACAATGAGCAGTTCTTC,CASSPGLAEGYNEQFF,TRBD2,TRBV18,NA,16,TRBJ2-1
TGTGCCAGCAGCCCCCAGGGGCCGAGGGAGCAGTTCTTC,CASSPQGPREQFF,NA,TRBV7-9,NA,13,TRBJ2-1
TGTGCCAGCAGTTTACGCCCGCTCGGGGAGCAGTACTTC,CASSLRPLGEQYF,NA,TRBV28,NA,13,TRBJ2-7
TGTGCCAGCAGCTTGGGTGGGACATTAGCCAAAAACATTCAGTACTTC,CASSLGGTLAKNIQYF,NA,TRBV5-6,NA,16,TRBJ2-4
TGTGCCACCAGCCTGGGGGGTAACAATCAGCCCCAGCATTTT,CATSLGGNNQPQHF,NA,TRBV24-1,NA,14,TRBJ1-5
TGTGCCAGCAGCCAAGGGCAGGATAATTCACCCCTCCACTTT,CASSQGQDNSPLHF,NA,TRBV3-1/TRBV3-2,NA,14,TRBJ1-6
TGTGCCAGCCAAGGGGACAGGCAAGAGACCCAGTACTTC,CASQGDRQETQYF,TRBD1,TRBV7-2,NA,13,TRBJ2-5
TGTGCCAGCAGTCCTGACAGGCTCGGGAACTATGGCTACACCTTC,CASSPDRLGNYGYTF,NA,TRBV27,NA,15,TRBJ1-2
TGTGCCAGCTCCGGACTATTAAATAATGAGCAGTTCTTC,CASSGLLNNEQFF,NA,TRBV18,few,13,TRBJ2-1
TGTGCCAGCAGCCAAGTGAAAGTTGCGGGTTATAATTCACCCCTCCACTTT,CASSQVKVAGYNSPLHF,NA,TRBV3-1/TRBV3-2,NA,17,TRBJ1-6
TGCGCCAGCAGCTTGAGCGGCACCTCCTACGAGCAGTACTTC,CASSLSGTSYEQYF,NA,TRBV5-1,few,14,TRBJ2-7
TGTGCCTGGAGTGGGGCCGGACAGAACTATAATGAAAAACTGTTTTTT,CAWSGAGQNYNEKLFF,NA,TRBV30,NA,16,TRBJ1-4
TGTGCCAGCAGCTTAGGGGGACAGGACCATGAGCAGTTCTTC,CASSLGGQDHEQFF,TRBD1,TRBV11-2,NA,14,TRBJ2-1
TGTGCCACCAGCAGTACGGGGGGAGCCAAAAACATTCAGTACTTC,CATSSTGGAKNIQYF,TRBD2,TRBV15,few,15,TRBJ2-4
TGCGCCAGCAGCCAAGGGGGGGTCAATGCAGACTATGGCTACACCTTC,CASSQGGVNADYGYTF,NA,TRBV4-3,NA,16,TRBJ1-2
TGTGCCAGCAGTTACTATGGGGGCCGGACAGATACGCAGTATTTT,CASSYYGGRTDTQYF,NA,TRBV6-6,NA,15,TRBJ2-3
TGTGCCTGGAGTGTCACGGGAATCACTGAAGCTTTCTTT,CAWSVTGITEAFF,NA,TRBV30,NA,13,TRBJ1-1
TGCGCCAGCAGCTTGAACGAAGGGGACACCATATATTTT,CASSLNEGDTIYF,NA,TRBV5-1,NA,13,TRBJ1-3
TGTGCCACCAGGACAGAGACCGGGGAGCTGTTTTTT,CATRTETGELFF,NA,TRBV24-1,NA,12,TRBJ2-2
TGTGCCAGCAGTGATTTAATTGGACTAGCGGGGGACAAAAACATTCAGTACTTC,CASSDLIGLAGDKNIQYF,TRBD2,TRBV6-1,NA,18,TRBJ2-4
TGTGCCAGCAGCTTAGGCTCCCAGGGGGCCTTTGGAAACACCATATATTTT,CASSLGSQGAFGNTIYF,TRBD1,TRBV7-8,NA,17,TRBJ1-3
TGTGCCAGTACCTATACATCGGGGAGGAATTCACCCCTCCACTTT,CASTYTSGRNSPLHF,NA,TRBV19,NA,15,TRBJ1-6
TGTGCCAGCAGCCTCTCGGGAGGAGTGAACACTGAAGCTTTCTTT,CASSLSGGVNTEAFF,NA,TRBV7-6,NA,15,TRBJ1-1
TGTGCCAGCAGTGAAAGCCAGGACTACTACGAGCAGTACTTC,CASSESQDYYEQYF,NA,TRBV25-1,NA,14,TRBJ2-7
TGTGCCAGCAGCTTAGATGCAGGGGGGCAAGAGACCCAGTACTTC,CASSLDAGGQETQYF,NA,TRBV7-2,NA,15,TRBJ2-5
TGTGCCACCAGCAGAGAGTGGGGTGGGGACAGAGACTACGAGCAGTACTTC,CATSREWGGDRDYEQYF,TRBD1,TRBV15,NA,17,TRBJ2-7
TGTGCCAGTAGTCCCTCGAGGTCGAACACTGAAGCTTTCTTT,CASSPSRSNTEAFF,NA,TRBV19,NA,14,TRBJ1-1
TGTGCCAGCAGTACGCAAGGACAGGGACTAGCCAAAAACATTCAGTACTTC,CASSTQGQGLAKNIQYF,TRBD1,TRBV25-1,few,17,TRBJ2-4
TGTGCCAGCAGAGGACAGGGCTATCAGCCCCAGCATTTT,CASRGQGYQPQHF,TRBD1,TRBV12-3/TRBV12-4,NA,13,TRBJ1-5